One and the same sample provided the 19 T cell receptor beta chains below, sequenced in a study of blood T cell repertoires in COVID-19. Data came from immunoSEQ multiplex PCR; TCRdb stores just in-frame clones and leaves some out. The sample has about 290,000 clones, roughly nine tenths seen once. The sequenced sample was peripheral blood. Receptor source: a woman in her 30s with COVID-19, enrolled during active disease.

Worth noting for this clone: Other DNA variants within this sample encode the same CDR3. The V call is TRBV19, the J call TRBJ1-2; D unclear. The CDR3 extends over 11 amino acids. From germline, CDR1 is LNHDA and CDR2 SQIVND (reference sequence). Trimming stripped 4 bases from V and 8 bases from J, with 8 bases between. CDR3 loop: CASSTGGGYTF. In nucleotides, the CDR3 is TGTGCCAGTAGTACGGGTGGCGGCTACACCTTC.

The chain combines TRBV5-1 with TRBJ1-2; 7 nucleotides line up with TRBD1. From germline, CDR1 is SGHRS and CDR2 YFSETQ. The CDR3 runs 15 residues. After removal of 7 bases from V and 4 bases from J, the junction contained 13 bases not matched to a gene. In DNA form, the CDR3 reads TGCGCCAGCCGACAAAATCACGGGACAGCCTATGGCTACACCTTC. This sequence encodes CASRQNHGTAYGYTF.

Only one count was recorded for this clone. The chain joins TRBV3-1 (or the pseudogene TRBV3-2) to TRBJ1-1, with a possible D match to TRBD1 (5 bases). This CDR3 region has 16 residues. V was clipped by 2 bases and J by 1 base, with 14 bases between them. CDR1 is LGHDT, CDR2 YNNKEL, per germline (reference sequence). The CDR3 spells CASSQHTLGRNTEAFF. CDR3 coding DNA: TGTGCCAGCAGCCAACACACGTTGGGGCGGAACACTGAAGCTTTCTTT.

The V gene is TRBV4-1, the J gene TRBJ2-6; weak D call: TRBD2 (7 bases). The CDR3 is 19 amino acids. Germline lookup yields CDR1 MGHRA and CDR2 YSYEKL. The V and J ends lost 7 bases and 2 bases respectively, with 24 bases between them. CDR3 protein: CASTRSGGPTLTGANVLTF. In DNA, the CDR3 is TGCGCCAGCACCCGTTCGGGGGGCCCAACTTTAACTGGGGCCAACGTCCTGACTTTC.

The chain combines TRBV10-1 with TRBJ1-2; TRBD1 matches 10 bases. The CDR3 is 15 amino acids. Germline values: CDR1 WNHNN, CDR2 SYGVQD (reference sequence). Germline trimming cut 7 bases from V and 5 bases from J; bases unmatched to any gene: 10. CDR3 loop: CASTSRQGACYGYTF. CDR3 in DNA: TGCGCCAGCACCTCGAGACAGGGGGCTTGTTATGGCTACACCTTC.

The V call is TRBV27, the J call TRBJ2-5; D possibly corresponds to TRBD2 (6 bases). Trimming cost V 3 bases and J 4 bases, with 15 bases left between them. This CDR3 comprises 15 residues. Germline-derived CDR1 and CDR2 are MNHEY and SMNVEV (reference sequence). Written as DNA, the CDR3 is TGTGCCAGCAGTTTTGGCGGGACGCCCGCAGAGACCCAGTACTTC. This codes for CASSFGGTPAETQYF.

V gene TRBV2 combines with J gene TRBJ2-1; 11 nucleotides match TRBD2. The V and J ends lost 6 bases and 3 bases, in that order; junction bases with no gene match: 4. CDR1 and CDR2 (germline): SNHLY, FYNNEI. CDR3 length: 15 amino acids. The DNA for the CDR3 is TGTGCCAGCAGCGGGACTAGCGGAGACTACAATGAGCAGTTCTTC. Translated, it gives CASSGTSGDYNEQFF.

This clone came up a few times. The chain employs TRBV5-1 and TRBJ1-5, with D possibly being TRBD1 (5 bases). Germline V gives CDR1 SGHRS, CDR2 YFSETQ. The CDR3 is 16 residues long. V dropped 0 bases and J dropped 5 bases, with 15 bases sitting between them. The CDR3 reads CASSLAVPGGDQPQHF. CDR3 nucleotide sequence: TGCGCCAGCAGCTTGGCGGTCCCGGGGGGGGATCAGCCCCAGCATTTT.

This clone was found once. CDR3 region: CASSQATGSWGYTF. CDR3 nucleotides: TGCGCCAGCAGCCAAGCGACCGGGAGCTGGGGCTACACCTTC. The V gene is TRBV4-1, the J gene TRBJ1-2; D is ambiguous. CDR3 length: 14 residues. Germline V gives CDR1 MGHRA, CDR2 YSYEKL. Trimming removed 1 base at V and 8 bases at J, with 14 bases between.

This clone appeared once. The chain links TRBV3-1 (or the pseudogene TRBV3-2) to TRBJ2-1; 8 nucleotides agree with TRBD2. This CDR3 is 14 amino acids long. After removal of 5 bases from V and 8 bases from J, the junction contained 8 bases not matched to a gene. Germline assignment: CDR1 LGHDT and CDR2 YNNKEL (reference sequence). The CDR3 region is CASSATSGAYEQFF. CDR3 nucleotides: TGTGCCAGCAGCGCCACTAGCGGCGCCTATGAGCAGTTCTTC.

The genes are TRBV18 and TRBJ1-2; possibly TRBD1 for D (6 bases). The CDR3 runs 12 residues. CDR1 is KGHSH and CDR2 is LQKENI in the germline V gene. V gave up 3 bases and J gave up 7 bases, with 9 bases separating them. CDR3 coding DNA: TGTGCCAGCTCACCCAACAGGGCTGGCTACACCTTC. As protein: CASSPNRAGYTF.

The chain combines TRBV5-1 with TRBJ2-3; TRBD2 aligns across 11 bases. Germline CDR1 reads SGHRS; CDR2 reads YFSETQ. The CDR3 length is 14 residues. The trim removed 5 bases at V and 4 bases at J, leaving 3 bases unmatched. The CDR3 DNA reads as TGCGCCAGCAGGACTAGCGGGATTCCAGATACGCAGTATTTT. Translated, it gives CASRTSGIPDTQYF.

This chain connects TRBV6-5 to TRBJ1-2; D not resolved. V was shortened by 3 bases and J by 4 bases, with 12 bases between the two germline ends. Germline assignment: CDR1 MNHEY and CDR2 SVGAGI. The CDR3 runs to 14 residues. CDR3 nucleotides: TGTGCCAGCAGTTATGCGGGTGTGAGCTATGGCTACACCTTC. This gives the protein CASSYAGVSYGYTF.

This clone came up a few times. This CDR3 is CASSLGSGLTEAFF. The CDR3 DNA reads TGTGCCAGCAGCTTAGGGTCAGGTCTCACTGAAGCTTTCTTT. The rearrangement uses TRBV7-8 and TRBJ1-1, with no clear D. Germline V gene lookup returns CDR1 SGHVS and CDR2 FQNEAQ. With 1 base removed from V and 4 bases from J, the gap between germline ends came to 10 bases. The CDR3 is 14 amino acids.

V and J are TRBV7-2 and TRBJ2-1; 9 bases line up with TRBD2. CDR3 length equals 15 residues. CDR1 is SGHTA and CDR2 is FQGNSA in the germline V gene. With 4 bases clipped from V and 1 base from J, the junction kept 2 bases outside the gene matches. The CDR3 DNA reads as TGTGCCAGCAGCTGGCTAGCGGGGTCCTACAATGAGCAGTTCTTC. Amino acids: CASSWLAGSYNEQFF.

The chain has TRBV28 and TRBJ2-2, with TRBD1 identical over 9 bases. The CDR3 length is 16 residues. V was clipped by 3 bases and J by 5 bases; unmatched bases: 7. The germline V gene encodes CDR1 MDHEN and CDR2 SYDVKM. The CDR3 region is CASSFPGQGWTGELFF. The CDR3 nucleotides are TGTGCCAGCAGTTTCCCGGGACAGGGATGGACCGGGGAGCTGTTTTTT.

The chain couples TRBV27 to TRBJ1-4, with 11 bases that match TRBD1. The V gene end was trimmed by 5 bases and the J gene end by 7 bases; junction bases not matched to a gene: 6. This CDR3 spans 15 amino acids. Germline CDR1 is MNHEY and CDR2 is SMNVEV (reference sequence). The CDR3 loop reads CASSRRTGGGEKLFF. DNA of the CDR3: TGTGCCAGCAGTCGACGGACAGGGGGCGGTGAAAAACTGTTTTTT.

The DNA for the CDR3 is TGTGCCAGCAGCTTAGATGCGGGGGGTTACACCGGGGAGCTGTTTTTT. It specifies CASSLDAGGYTGELFF. The chain links TRBV7-6 to TRBJ2-2; 8 bases agree with TRBD2. The CDR3 totals 16 residues. The trim removed 1 base at V and 3 bases at J, leaving 4 bases unmatched. Germline assignment: CDR1 SGHVS and CDR2 FNYEAQ.

The V and J genes are TRBV13 and TRBJ2-3; D possibly corresponds to TRBD1 (5 bases). In germline, CDR1 is PRHDT, CDR2 FYEKMQ (reference sequence). Trimming cost V 0 bases and J 3 bases, with 10 bases left between them. This CDR3 has 15 amino acids. The CDR3 DNA sequence: TGTGCCAGCAGCTTAGGAGGGGTGGGAACAGATACGCAGTATTTT. It is translated as CASSLGGVGTDTQYF.